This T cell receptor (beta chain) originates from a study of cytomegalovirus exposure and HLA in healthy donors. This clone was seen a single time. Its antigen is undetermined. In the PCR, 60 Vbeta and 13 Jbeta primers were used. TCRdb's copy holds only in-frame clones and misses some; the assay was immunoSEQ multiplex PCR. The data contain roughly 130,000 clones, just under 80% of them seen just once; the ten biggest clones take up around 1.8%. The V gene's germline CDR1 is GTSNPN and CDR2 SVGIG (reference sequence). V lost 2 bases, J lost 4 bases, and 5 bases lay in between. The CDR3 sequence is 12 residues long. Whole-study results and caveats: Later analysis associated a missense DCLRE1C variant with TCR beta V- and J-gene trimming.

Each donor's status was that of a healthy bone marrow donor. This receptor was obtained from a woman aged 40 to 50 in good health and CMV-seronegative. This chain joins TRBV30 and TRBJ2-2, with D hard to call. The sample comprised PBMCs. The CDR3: CAWSYSTGELFF. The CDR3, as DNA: TGTGCCTGGAGTTATAGCACCGGGGAGCTGTTTTTT.